This record concerns one T cell receptor beta chain sequence. This sample is part of a study of monozygotic twins with inflammatory bowel disease. The quantity of total RNA per TCR library was about 3.5 ug. cDNA synthesis was performed in eight separate reactions for each sample. From the 5' RACE reads, TCRdb lists one entry per CDR3 protein and no DNA. In all, the sample yields around 230,000 distinct CDR3 sequences. The CDR3 runs to 17 residues. Each donor supplied 2 to 2.5 ml of blood. Input material: blood. The V and J genes are TRBV12-3 or TRBV12-4 and TRBJ2-5; as DNA is missing, the TRBD1 call by TCRdb cannot be tested. This receptor was obtained from a human donor with ulcerative colitis or Crohn's disease, or a healthy co-twin of an affected twin (not recorded which). CDR3 residues: CASSLAFGQGDQETQYF.